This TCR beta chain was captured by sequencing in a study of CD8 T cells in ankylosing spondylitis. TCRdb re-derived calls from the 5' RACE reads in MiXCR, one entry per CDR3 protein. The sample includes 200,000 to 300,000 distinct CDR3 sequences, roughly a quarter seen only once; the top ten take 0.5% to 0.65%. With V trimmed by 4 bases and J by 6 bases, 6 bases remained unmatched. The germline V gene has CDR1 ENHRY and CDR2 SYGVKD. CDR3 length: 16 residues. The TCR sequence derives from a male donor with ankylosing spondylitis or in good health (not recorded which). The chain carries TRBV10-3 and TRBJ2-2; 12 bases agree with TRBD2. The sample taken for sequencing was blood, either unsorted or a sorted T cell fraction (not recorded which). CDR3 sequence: CAISGSTSGGAGELFF. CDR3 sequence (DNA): TGTGCCATCAGTGGATCGACTAGCGGGGGAGCCGGGGAGCTGTTTTTT.